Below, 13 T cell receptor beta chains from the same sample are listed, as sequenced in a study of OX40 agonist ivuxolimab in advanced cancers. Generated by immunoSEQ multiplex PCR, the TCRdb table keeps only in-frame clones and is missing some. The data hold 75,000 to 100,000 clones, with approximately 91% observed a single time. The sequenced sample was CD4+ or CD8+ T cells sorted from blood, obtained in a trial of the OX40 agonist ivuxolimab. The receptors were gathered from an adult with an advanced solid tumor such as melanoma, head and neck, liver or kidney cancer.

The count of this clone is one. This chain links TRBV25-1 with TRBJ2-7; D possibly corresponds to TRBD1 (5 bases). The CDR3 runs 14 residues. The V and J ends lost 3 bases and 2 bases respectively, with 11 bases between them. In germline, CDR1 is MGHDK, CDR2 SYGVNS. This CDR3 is CASSDNPGTYEQYF. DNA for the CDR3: TGTGCCAGCAGTGATAACCCAGGGACCTACGAGCAGTACTTC.

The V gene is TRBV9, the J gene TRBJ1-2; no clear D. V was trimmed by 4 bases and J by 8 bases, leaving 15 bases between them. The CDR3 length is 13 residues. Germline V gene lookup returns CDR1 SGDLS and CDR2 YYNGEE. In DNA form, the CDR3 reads TGTGCCAGCAGCCTAGGGTGGGGTCAAGGCTACACCTTC. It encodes CASSLGWGQGYTF.

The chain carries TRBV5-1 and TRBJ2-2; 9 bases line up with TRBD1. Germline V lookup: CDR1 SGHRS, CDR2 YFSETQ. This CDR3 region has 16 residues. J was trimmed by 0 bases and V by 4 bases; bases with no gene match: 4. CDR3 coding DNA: TGCGCCAGCAGCCCATGGACAGGGGCGAACACCGGGGAGCTGTTTTTT. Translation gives CASSPWTGANTGELFF.

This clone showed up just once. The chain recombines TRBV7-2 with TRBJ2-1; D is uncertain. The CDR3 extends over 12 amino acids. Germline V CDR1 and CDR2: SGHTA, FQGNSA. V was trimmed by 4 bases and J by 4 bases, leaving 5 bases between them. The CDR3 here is CASSSYYNEQFF. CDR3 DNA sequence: TGTGCCAGCAGCTCATATTACAATGAGCAGTTCTTC. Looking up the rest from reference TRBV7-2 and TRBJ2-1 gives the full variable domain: GAGVSQSPSNKVTEKGKDVELRCDPISGHTALYWYRQSLGQGLEFLIYFQGNSAPDKSGLPSDRFSAERTGGSVSTLTIQRTQQEDSAVYLCASSSYYNEQFFGPGTRLTVL.

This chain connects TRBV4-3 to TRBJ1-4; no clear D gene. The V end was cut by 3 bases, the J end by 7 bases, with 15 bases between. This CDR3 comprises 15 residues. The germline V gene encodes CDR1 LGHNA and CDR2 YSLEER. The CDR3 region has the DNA TGCGCCAGCAGCCAGGAGTTACAGCTTAGTGAAAAACTGTTTTTT. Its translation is CASSQELQLSEKLFF.

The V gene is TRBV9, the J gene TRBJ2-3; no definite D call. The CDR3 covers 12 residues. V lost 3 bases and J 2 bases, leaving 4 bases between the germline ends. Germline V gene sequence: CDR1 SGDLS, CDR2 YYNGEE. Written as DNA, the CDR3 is TGTGCCAGCAGCGCCGACACAGATACGCAGTATTTT. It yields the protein CASSADTDTQYF.

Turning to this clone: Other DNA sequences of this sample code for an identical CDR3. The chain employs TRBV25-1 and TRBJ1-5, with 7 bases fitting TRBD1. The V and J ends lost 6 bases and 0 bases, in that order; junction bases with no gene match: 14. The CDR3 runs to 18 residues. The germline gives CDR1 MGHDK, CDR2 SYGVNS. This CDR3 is CASRTGSPRFYSNQPQHF. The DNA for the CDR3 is TGTGCCAGCAGGACAGGGTCACCCCGCTTTTATAGCAATCAGCCCCAGCATTTT. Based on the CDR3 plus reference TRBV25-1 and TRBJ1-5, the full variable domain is EADIYQTPRYLVIGTGKKITLECSQTMGHDKMYWYQQDPGMELHLIHYSYGVNSTEKGDLSSESTVSRIRTEHFPLTLESARPSHTSQYLCASRTGSPRFYSNQPQHFGDGTRLSIL.

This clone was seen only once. As DNA, the CDR3 is TGTGCCAGCAGCTTCATTAACAGTGTCACCGGGGAGCTGTTTTTT. Translating it yields CASSFINSVTGELFF. The chain uses TRBV11-3 and TRBJ2-2; D uncertain. From germline, CDR1 is SGHNT and CDR2 YENEEA. The CDR3 loop spans 15 amino acids. Trimming stripped 3 bases from V and 4 bases from J, with 12 bases between.

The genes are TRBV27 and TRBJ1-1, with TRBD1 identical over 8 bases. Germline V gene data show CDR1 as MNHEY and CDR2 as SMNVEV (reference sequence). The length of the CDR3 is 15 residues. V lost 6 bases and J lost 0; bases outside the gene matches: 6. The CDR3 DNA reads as TGTGCCAGCAGAAGACAGGGGACATTGAACACTGAAGCTTTCTTT. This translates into CASRRQGTLNTEAFF.

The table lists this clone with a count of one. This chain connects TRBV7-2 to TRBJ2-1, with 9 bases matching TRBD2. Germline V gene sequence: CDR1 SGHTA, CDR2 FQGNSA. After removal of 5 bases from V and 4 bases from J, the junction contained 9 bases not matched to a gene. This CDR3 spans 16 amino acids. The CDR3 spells CASSERGTSSYNEQFF. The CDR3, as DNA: TGTGCCAGCAGCGAGCGAGGGACTAGCAGTTACAATGAGCAGTTCTTC.

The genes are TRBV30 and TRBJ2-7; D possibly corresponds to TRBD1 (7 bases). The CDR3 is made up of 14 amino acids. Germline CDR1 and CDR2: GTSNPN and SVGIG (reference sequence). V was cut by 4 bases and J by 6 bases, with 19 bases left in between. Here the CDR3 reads CAWIGQGGWGEQYF. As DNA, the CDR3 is TGTGCCTGGATAGGGCAGGGGGGTTGGGGCGAGCAGTACTTC.

The CDR3 DNA follows: TGTGCCAGCACCACTCCCCACCGGGACGAGCAGTTCTTC. It is translated as CASTTPHRDEQFF. The V and J genes are TRBV6-5 and TRBJ2-1, with D perhaps TRBD1 or TRBD2 (5 bases each). Per germline, CDR1 MNHEY and CDR2 SVGAGI. With 7 bases removed from V and 10 bases from J, the gap between germline ends came to 17 bases. The CDR3 runs 13 residues.

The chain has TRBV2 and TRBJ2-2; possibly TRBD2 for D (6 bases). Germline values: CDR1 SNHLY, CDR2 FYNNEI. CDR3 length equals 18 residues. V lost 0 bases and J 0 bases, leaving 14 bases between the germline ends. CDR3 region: CASSEAGGRGTNTGELFF. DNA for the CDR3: TGTGCCAGCAGTGAAGCGGGGGGAAGGGGAACGAACACCGGGGAGCTGTTTTTT. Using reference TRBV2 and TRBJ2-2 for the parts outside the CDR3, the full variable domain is EPEVTQTPSHQVTQMGQEVILRCVPISNHLYFYWYRQILGQKVEFLVSFYNNEISEKSEIFDDQFSVERPDGSNFTLKIRSTKLEDSAMYFCASSEAGGRGTNTGELFFGEGSRLTVL.